This record covers a single TCR beta chain. Its antigen is not known. The CDR3 has 16 residues. Germline trimming cut 5 bases from V and 1 base from J; bases unmatched to any gene: 10. CDR1 is SEHNR, CDR2 FQNEAQ, per germline (reference sequence). PCR was performed using 60 Vbeta and 13 Jbeta primers. Authors' data handling: Around 9.9 million shared chains were among the approximately 82 million unique TCR beta chains that a later analysis counted. Using immunoSEQ multiplex PCR, the repertoire was profiled, and TCRdb retains in-frame clones only, with some absent. V and J calls and clone size are as listed in that table; D and trimming were resolved from the DNA. The repertoire holds 75,000 to 100,000 clones, with 60% to 80% as singletons. These data are taken from a study of cytomegalovirus exposure and HLA in healthy donors. General observations from the study: As a later analysis showed, a missense DCLRE1C variant was linked to trimming of TCR beta V- and J-genes. Under 20,000 TCR beta sequences were associated with HLA alleles at 0.05 false discovery rate in a later analysis. By a later analysis, the bulk of CMV-associated TCR beta chains appeared HLA-restricted.

This chain links TRBV7-9 with TRBJ2-5; TRBD2 aligns across 7 bases. The specimen was PBMCs. The source is a man in his 60s in good health and CMV-seronegative. CDR3 region: CASSPSRLAPQETQYF. Written as DNA, the CDR3 is TGTGCCAGCAGCCCCAGCAGACTAGCCCCCCAAGAGACCCAGTACTTC.